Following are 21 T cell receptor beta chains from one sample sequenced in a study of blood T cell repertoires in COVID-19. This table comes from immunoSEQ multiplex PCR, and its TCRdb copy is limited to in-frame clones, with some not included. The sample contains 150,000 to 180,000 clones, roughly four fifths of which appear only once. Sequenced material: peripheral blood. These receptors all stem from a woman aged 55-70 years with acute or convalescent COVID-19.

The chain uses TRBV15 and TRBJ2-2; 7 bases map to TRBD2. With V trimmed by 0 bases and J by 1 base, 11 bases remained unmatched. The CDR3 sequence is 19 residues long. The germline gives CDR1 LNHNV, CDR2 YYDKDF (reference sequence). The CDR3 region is CATSRDSLWREQNTGELFF. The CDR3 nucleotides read TGTGCCACCAGCAGAGATTCCCTGTGGCGGGAGCAGAACACCGGGGAGCTGTTTTTT.

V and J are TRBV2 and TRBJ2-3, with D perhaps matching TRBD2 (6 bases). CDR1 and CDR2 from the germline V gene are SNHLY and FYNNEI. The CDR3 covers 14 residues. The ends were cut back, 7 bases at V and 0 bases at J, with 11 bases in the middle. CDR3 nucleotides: TGTGCCAGCACCCTGGGACTCAGCACAGATACGCAGTATTTT. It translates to CASTLGLSTDTQYF.

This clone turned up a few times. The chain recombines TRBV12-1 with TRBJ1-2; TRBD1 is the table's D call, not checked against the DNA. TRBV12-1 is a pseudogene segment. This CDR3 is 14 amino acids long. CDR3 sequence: CASSLTGPDYGYTF. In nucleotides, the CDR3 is TGTGCCAGCAGCTTGACAGGGCCCGACTATGGCTACACCTTC.

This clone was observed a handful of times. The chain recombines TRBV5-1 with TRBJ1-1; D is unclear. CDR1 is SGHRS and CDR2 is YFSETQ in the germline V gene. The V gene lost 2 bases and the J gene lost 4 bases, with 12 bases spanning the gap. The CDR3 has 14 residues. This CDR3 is CASSFSSGTTEAFF. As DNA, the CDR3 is TGCGCCAGCAGCTTCTCGAGCGGAACCACTGAAGCTTTCTTT.

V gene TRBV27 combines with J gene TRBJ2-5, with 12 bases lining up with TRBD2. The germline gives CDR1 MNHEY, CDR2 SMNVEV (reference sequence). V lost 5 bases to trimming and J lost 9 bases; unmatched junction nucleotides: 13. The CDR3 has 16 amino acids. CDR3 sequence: CASSPGGASGGASQYF. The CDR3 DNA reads TGTGCCAGCAGTCCGGGGGGGGCTAGCGGGGGGGCCTCCCAGTACTTC.

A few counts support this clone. The CDR3 sequence: CASSSTDRGHMNTEAFF. In nucleotides, the CDR3 is TGCGCCAGCAGCTCGACCGACAGGGGACACATGAACACTGAAGCTTTCTTT. The chain has TRBV4-1 and TRBJ1-1, with TRBD1 matching over 8 bases. The ends lost 5 bases at V and 0 bases at J; junction bases unmatched: 11. The length of the CDR3 is 17 residues. The germline CDR1 and CDR2 sequences are MGHRA and YSYEKL.

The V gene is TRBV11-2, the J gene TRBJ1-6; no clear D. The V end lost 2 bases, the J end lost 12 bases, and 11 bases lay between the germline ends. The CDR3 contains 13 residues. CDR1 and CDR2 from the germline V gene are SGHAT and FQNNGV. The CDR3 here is CASSLPGKGPLHF. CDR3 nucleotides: TGTGCCAGCAGCTTACCGGGAAAGGGACCCCTCCACTTT.

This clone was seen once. The CDR3, as DNA: TGCGCCAGCAGCGCGGGGGCTAGCGGGGGAATAGATACGCAGTATTTT. This translates into CASSAGASGGIDTQYF. This sequence joins TRBV5-1 and TRBJ2-3; 10 nucleotides match TRBD2. CDR3 length: 16 residues. The V segment lost 4 bases and the J segment 5 bases; nucleotides outside the gene matches: 10. Germline V gene lookup returns CDR1 SGHRS and CDR2 YFSETQ.

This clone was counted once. The chain's CDR3 is CAWSTVIASEAFF. The CDR3, as DNA: TGTGCCTGGAGTACCGTAATCGCGTCTGAAGCTTTCTTT. V is TRBV30 and J is TRBJ1-1; no firm D call. The germline gives CDR1 GTSNPN, CDR2 SVGIG (reference sequence). This CDR3 spans 13 amino acids. V gave up 2 bases and J gave up 6 bases, with 13 bases separating them.

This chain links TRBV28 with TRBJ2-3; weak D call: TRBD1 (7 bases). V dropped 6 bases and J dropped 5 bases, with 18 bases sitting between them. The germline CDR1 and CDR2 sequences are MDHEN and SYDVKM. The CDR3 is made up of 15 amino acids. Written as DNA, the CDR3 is TGTGCCAGCAGCCCCAGGGGGGCCGGAGTAGATACGCAGTATTTT. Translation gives CASSPRGAGVDTQYF. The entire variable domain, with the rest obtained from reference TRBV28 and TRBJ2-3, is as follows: DVKVTQSSRYLVKRTGEKVFLECVQDMDHENMFWYRQDPGLGLRLIYFSYDVKMKEKGDIPEGYSVSREKKERFSLILESASTNQTSMYLCASSPRGAGVDTQYFGPGTRLTVL.

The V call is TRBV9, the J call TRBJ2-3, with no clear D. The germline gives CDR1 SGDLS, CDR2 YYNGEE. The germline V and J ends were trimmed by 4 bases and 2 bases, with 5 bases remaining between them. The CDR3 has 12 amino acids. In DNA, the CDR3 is TGTGCCAGCAGCCCCAACACAGATACGCAGTATTTT. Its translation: CASSPNTDTQYF.

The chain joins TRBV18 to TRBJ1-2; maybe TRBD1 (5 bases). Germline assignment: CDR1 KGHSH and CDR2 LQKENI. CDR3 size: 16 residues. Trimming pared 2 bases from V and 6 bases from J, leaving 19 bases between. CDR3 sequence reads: CASSPARAVSQNGYTF. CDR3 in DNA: TGTGCCAGCTCACCAGCCAGGGCCGTTAGTCAAAATGGCTACACCTTC.

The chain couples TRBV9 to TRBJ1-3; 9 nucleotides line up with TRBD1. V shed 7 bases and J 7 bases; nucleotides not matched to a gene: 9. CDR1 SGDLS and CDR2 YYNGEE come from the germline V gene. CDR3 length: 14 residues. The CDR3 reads CASRPQGAGNTIYF. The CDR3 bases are TGTGCCAGCCGGCCACAGGGGGCGGGTAACACCATATATTTT.

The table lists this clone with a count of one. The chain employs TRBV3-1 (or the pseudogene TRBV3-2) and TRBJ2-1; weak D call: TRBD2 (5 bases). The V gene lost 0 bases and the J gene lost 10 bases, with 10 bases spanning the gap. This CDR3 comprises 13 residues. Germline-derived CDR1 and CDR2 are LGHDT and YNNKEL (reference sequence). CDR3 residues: CASSQDWAGEQFF. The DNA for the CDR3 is TGTGCCAGCAGCCAAGACTGGGCGGGCGAGCAGTTCTTC.

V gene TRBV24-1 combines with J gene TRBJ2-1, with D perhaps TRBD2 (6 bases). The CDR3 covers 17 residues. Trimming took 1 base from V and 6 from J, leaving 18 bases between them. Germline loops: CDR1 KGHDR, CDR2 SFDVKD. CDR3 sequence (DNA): TGTGCCACCAGTGATTTTGGGGCCCGGGAGTCCCTCAATGAGCAGTTCTTC. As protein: CATSDFGARESLNEQFF.

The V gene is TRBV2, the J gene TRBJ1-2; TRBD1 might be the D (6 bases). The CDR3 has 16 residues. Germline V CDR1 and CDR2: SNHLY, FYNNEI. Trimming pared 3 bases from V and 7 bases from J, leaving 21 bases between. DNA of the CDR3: TGTGCCAGCAGTGAGGAGGCAGGGGTATCGCGCTTTGGCTACACCTTC. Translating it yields CASSEEAGVSRFGYTF.

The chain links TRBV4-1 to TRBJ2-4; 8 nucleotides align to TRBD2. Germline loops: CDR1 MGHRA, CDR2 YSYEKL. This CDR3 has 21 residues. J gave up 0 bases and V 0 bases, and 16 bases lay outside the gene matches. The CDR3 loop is CASSQDSKRGFEDLAKNIQYF. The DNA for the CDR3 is TGCGCCAGCAGCCAAGATTCCAAGCGGGGGTTCGAAGATTTAGCCAAAAACATTCAGTACTTC.

The CDR3 coding sequence is TGCGCCAGCAGCGGGACAGAGAACACTGAAGCTTTCTTT. The encoded protein is CASSGTENTEAFF. The chain is built from TRBV5-1 and TRBJ1-1, with 7 positions matching TRBD1. Germline CDR1 reads SGHRS; CDR2 reads YFSETQ. The CDR3 consists of 13 residues. V shed 4 bases and J 1 base; nucleotides not matched to a gene: 1. Looking up the rest from reference TRBV5-1 and TRBJ1-1 gives the full variable domain: KAGVTQTPRYLIKTRGQQVTLSCSPISGHRSVSWYQQTPGQGLQFLFEYFSETQRNKGNFPGRFSGRQFSNSRSEMNVSTLELGDSALYLCASSGTENTEAFFGQGTRLTVV.

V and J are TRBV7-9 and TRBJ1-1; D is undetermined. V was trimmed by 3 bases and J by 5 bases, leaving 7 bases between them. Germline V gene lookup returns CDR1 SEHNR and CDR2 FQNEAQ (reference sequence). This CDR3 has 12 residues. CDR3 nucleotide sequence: TGTGCCAGCAGCTTTTCCCTTACTGAAGCTTTCTTT. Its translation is CASSFSLTEAFF.

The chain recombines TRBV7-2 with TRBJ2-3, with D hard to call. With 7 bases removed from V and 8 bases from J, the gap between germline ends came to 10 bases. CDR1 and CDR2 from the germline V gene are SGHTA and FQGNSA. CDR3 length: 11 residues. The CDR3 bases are TGTGCCAGCACCCGGTCAAGTACGCAGTATTTT. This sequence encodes CASTRSSTQYF.

CDR3 amino acids: CASSPGWDTEAFF. DNA of the CDR3: TGTGCCAGTAGTCCGGGATGGGACACTGAAGCTTTCTTT. V gene TRBV2 combines with J gene TRBJ1-1, with D unresolved. The V end lost 9 bases, the J end lost 3 bases, and 14 bases lay between the germline ends. The CDR3 has 13 amino acids. CDR1 SNHLY and CDR2 FYNNEI come from the germline V gene.